These 15 T cell receptor beta chains came from one sample sequenced in a study of T and B cells in COVID-19 patients. TRB rearrangements were amplified by multiplex PCR with BIOMED2 TRB-A/B primers. Using its own MiXCR run on the multiplex PCR reads, TCRdb lists one record per CDR3 protein. The sample contains roughly 13,000 distinct CDR3 sequences, 25% to 30% of which appear only once. From blood, 250-500 ng of genomic DNA served as TRB template. The sequenced material came from blood. The receptor set was obtained from a human donor who had recovered from COVID-19.

Many counts were recorded for this clonotype. The rearrangement links TRBV11-1 to TRBJ1-1; D is possibly TRBD1 (5 bases). V lost 5 bases and J lost 1, with 23 bases in between. CDR3 length: 18 amino acids. CDR1 SGHAT and CDR2 FQDESV come from the germline V gene (reference sequence). The CDR3 spells CASSPRKLLREGNTEAFF. As DNA, the CDR3 is TGTGCCAGCAGCCCACGGAAACTACTCAGGGAGGGGAACACTGAAGCTTTCTTT.

In nucleotides, the CDR3 is TGTGCCAGCAGTCTACTAGCGGGACATGAGCAGTTCTTC. Amino acids: CASSLLAGHEQFF. The chain is built from TRBV6-6 and TRBJ2-1; 10 bases map to TRBD2. J gave up 8 bases and V 5 bases, and 3 bases lay outside the gene matches. Germline CDR1 MNHNY, CDR2 SVGAGI (reference sequence). The CDR3 extends over 13 amino acids.

The rearrangement links TRBV12-3 or TRBV12-4 to TRBJ2-7; D unresolved. V lost 1 base and J lost 5, with 12 bases in between. This CDR3 has 14 residues. In DNA form, the CDR3 reads TGTGCCAGCAGTTTAGAACGGAGTCGCGACGAGCAGTACTTC. Protein sequence: CASSLERSRDEQYF.

This clonotype was seen ten or more times. The chain carries TRBV5-4 and TRBJ1-2; D uncertain. Trimming cost V 3 bases and J 2 bases, with 11 bases left between them. The germline CDR1 and CDR2 sequences are SGHNT and YYREEE (reference sequence). The length of the CDR3 is 14 residues. The CDR3 DNA is TGTGCCAGCAGCTACGGTCAATTCAACTATGGCTACACCTTC. The encoded protein is CASSYGQFNYGYTF.

This clonotype was counted at least ten times. The V and J genes are TRBV27 and TRBJ1-2; 9 bases are shared with TRBD1. With 3 bases clipped from V and 4 bases from J, the junction kept 12 bases outside the gene matches. Germline CDR1 and CDR2: MNHEY and SMNVEV (reference sequence). The CDR3 contains 17 residues. In DNA form, the CDR3 reads TGTGCCAGCAGTTTTTTCCTTCCCGGACAGGGGATCTATGGCTACACCTTC. Translating it yields CASSFFLPGQGIYGYTF.

This clonotype has a count of ten or more. The V and J genes are TRBV18 and TRBJ1-5; the D is unclear. This CDR3 has 13 residues. Germline lookup yields CDR1 KGHSH and CDR2 LQKENI. V was cut by 5 bases and J by 2 bases, with 7 bases left in between. The CDR3 loop reads CASSSDRNQPQHF. The CDR3 region has the DNA TGTGCCAGCTCATCAGATCGCAATCAGCCCCAGCATTTT.

Comment on this clonotype: One base away lies a much larger clone, so this may be a sequencing read error. The V call is TRBV12-3 or TRBV12-4, the J call TRBJ2-5; D ambiguous. This CDR3 has 14 amino acids. V lost 4 bases and J lost 2, with 11 bases in between. The CDR3 coding sequence is TGTGCCAGCAGTTCACATGGGCGGCAAGAGACCCAGTACTTC. Its translation is CASSSHGRQETQYF.

J is TRBJ2-5 and V is TRBV20-1, with 9 bases aligning to TRBD1. The CDR3 is 17 residues long. V was clipped by 0 bases and J by 1 base; unmatched bases: 9. Germline values: CDR1 DFQATT, CDR2 SNEGSKA (reference sequence). CDR3 region: CSARDGGTGGLQETQYF. The CDR3 region has the DNA TGCAGTGCTAGAGACGGAGGCACAGGGGGCCTCCAAGAGACCCAGTACTTC.

At least ten counts were recorded for this clonotype. As DNA, the CDR3 is TGTGCCAGCAGCCCGGGTCGACCTTTGGGAAACACCATATATTTT. Translating it yields CASSPGRPLGNTIYF. The chain links TRBV6-5 to TRBJ1-3, with unresolved D. The CDR3 is made up of 15 amino acids. The germline gives CDR1 MNHEY, CDR2 SVGAGI. V dropped 6 bases and J dropped 4 bases, with 16 bases sitting between them.

This sequence joins TRBV5-1 and TRBJ2-3, with TRBD1 identical over 10 bases. Germline CDR1 is SGHRS and CDR2 is YFSETQ. This CDR3 has 21 residues. Trimming cost V 0 bases and J 2 bases; bases outside gene matches: 18. CDR3 loop: CASSLAPRTGGIQRHTDTQYF. The CDR3 DNA is TGCGCCAGCAGCTTGGCCCCGCGGACAGGGGGAATTCAGCGGCACACAGATACGCAGTATTTT.

This clonotype is labeled as medium-sized. The CDR3 spells CSVVRDRNTEAFF. CDR3 nucleotides: TGCAGCGTTGTCAGAGACAGGAACACTGAAGCTTTCTTT. The rearrangement uses TRBV29-1 and TRBJ1-1; D may be TRBD1 (5 bases). Looked up from germline, CDR1 is SQVTM and CDR2 is ANQGSEA. V was cut by 4 bases and J by 1 base, with 10 bases left in between. The CDR3 is made up of 13 amino acids.

The chain uses TRBV6-5 and TRBJ1-5, with D tentatively TRBD1 (5 bases). The germline V gene has CDR1 MNHEY and CDR2 SVGAGI. The CDR3 has 15 residues. V was cut by 6 bases and J by 3 bases, with 15 bases left in between. In DNA form, the CDR3 reads TGTGCCAGCAGGACCGACCGGGGCCTCAATCAGCCCCAGCATTTT. This encodes CASRTDRGLNQPQHF.

As concerns this clonotype: This may be a read error: a much more frequent sequence differs by one nucleotide. The chain employs TRBV6-5 and TRBJ2-7; 10 nucleotides agree with TRBD1. Germline V gives CDR1 MNHEY, CDR2 SVGAGI. V shed 0 bases, J shed 5 bases, and the junction held 1 base outside the gene matches. The length of the CDR3 is 14 residues. CDR3 DNA: TGTGCCAGCAGTTACTCGACAGGGGGCGACGAGCAGTACTTC. This encodes CASSYSTGGDEQYF.

V gene TRBV5-1 combines with J gene TRBJ2-1; 8 bases are a match to TRBD1. The CDR3 has 14 residues. CDR1 is SGHRS, CDR2 YFSETQ, per germline. Trimming took 4 bases from V and 2 from J; bases not matched to a gene: 2. The CDR3 nucleotides are TGCGCCAGCAGCCTGGACAGGGCCTACAATGAGCAGTTCTTC. Translating it yields CASSLDRAYNEQFF.

V gene TRBV15 combines with J gene TRBJ1-1; a possible D gene is TRBD1 (6 bases). Germline V gene sequence: CDR1 LNHNV, CDR2 YYDKDF (reference sequence). The length of the CDR3 is 14 residues. The V and J ends lost 4 bases and 6 bases respectively, with 15 bases between them. Here the CDR3 DNA reads TGTGCCACCAGCACTCGGGGGGCAAGGTCTGAAGCTTTCTTT. Encoded protein: CATSTRGARSEAFF. The variable domain in full, completed from reference TRBV15 and TRBJ1-1, reads DAMVIQNPRYQVTQFGKPVTLSCSQTLNHNVMYWYQQKSSQAPKLLFHYYDKDFNNEADTPDNFQSRRPNTSFCFLDIRSPGLGDTAMYLCATSTRGARSEAFFGQGTRLTVV.